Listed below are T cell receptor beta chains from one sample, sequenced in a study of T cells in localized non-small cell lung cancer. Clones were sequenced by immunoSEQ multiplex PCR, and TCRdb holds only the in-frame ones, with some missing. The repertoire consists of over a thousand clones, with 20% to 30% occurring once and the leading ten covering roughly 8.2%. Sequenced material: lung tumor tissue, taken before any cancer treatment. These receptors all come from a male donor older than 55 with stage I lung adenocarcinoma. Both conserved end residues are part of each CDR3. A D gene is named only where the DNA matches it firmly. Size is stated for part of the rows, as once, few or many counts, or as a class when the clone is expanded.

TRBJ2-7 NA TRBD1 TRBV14 CASSQDKSRGTGPYEQYF TGTGCCAGCAGCCAAGATAAAAGTAGGGGGACAGGTCCCTACGAGCAGTACTTC
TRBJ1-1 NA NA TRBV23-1 CASSSSKGTEAFF TGCGCCAGCAGCTCCTCTAAGGGCACTGAAGCTTTCTTT
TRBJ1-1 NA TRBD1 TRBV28 CASSLSGGANTEAFF TGTGCCAGCAGTTTGTCAGGGGGCGCGAACACTGAAGCTTTCTTT
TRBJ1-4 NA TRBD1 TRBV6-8 CASSLRQGAEKLFF TGTGCCAGCAGCTTACGACAGGGGGCCGAAAAACTGTTTTTT
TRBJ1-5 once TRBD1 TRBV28 CASSLPNTGAGQPQHF TGTGCCAGCTCTCTTCCTAATACAGGGGCGGGTCAGCCCCAGCATTTT
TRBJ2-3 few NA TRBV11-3 CASSVDLESDTQYF TGTGCCAGCAGCGTGGACCTAGAGTCAGATACGCAGTATTTT
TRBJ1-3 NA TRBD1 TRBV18 CASSPGTARQLSGTNLDTIYF TGTGCCAGCTCACCTGGGACAGCTCGACAGCTCTCAGGGACCAACCTGGACACCATATATTTT
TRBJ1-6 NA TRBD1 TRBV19 CASSIQGGDSPLHF TGTGCCAGTAGTATTCAGGGGGGGGATTCACCCCTCCACTTT
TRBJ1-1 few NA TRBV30 CAWSVYTEAFF TGTGCCTGGAGTGTATACACTGAAGCTTTCTTT
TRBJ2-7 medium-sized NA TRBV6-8 CASSQDTTYEQYF TGTGCCAGCAGCCAGGACACGACCTACGAGCAGTACTTC
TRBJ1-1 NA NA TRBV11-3 CASSPGISGTEAFF TGTGCCAGCAGCCCAGGGATTAGCGGCACTGAAGCTTTCTTT
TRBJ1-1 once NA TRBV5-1 CASSLNLGRTEAFF TGCGCCAGCAGCCTAAACTTGGGTCGGACTGAAGCTTTCTTT
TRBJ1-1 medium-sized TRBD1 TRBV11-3 CASSSTGANTEAFF TGTGCCAGCAGCTCGACAGGGGCGAACACTGAAGCTTTCTTT
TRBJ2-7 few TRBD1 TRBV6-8 CASSYRWTGAAEQYF TGTGCCAGCAGTTACAGGTGGACAGGGGCTGCCGAGCAGTACTTC
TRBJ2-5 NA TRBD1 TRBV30 CAWGRQGGETQYF TGTGCCTGGGGAAGACAGGGGGGGGAGACCCAGTACTTC
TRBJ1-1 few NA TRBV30 CAWSVQTGTEAFF TGTGCCTGGAGTGTACAGACAGGTACAGAAGCTTTCTTT
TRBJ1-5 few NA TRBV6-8 CASSPGTTNQPQHF TGTGCCAGCAGTCCCGGGACAACGAATCAGCCCCAGCATTTT
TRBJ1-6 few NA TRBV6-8 CAIGREGGNSPLHF TGTGCCATCGGGCGGGAGGGGGGCAATTCACCCCTCCACTTT
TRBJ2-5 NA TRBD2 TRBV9 CASSGLGLAGVGETQYF TGTGCCAGCAGTGGACTTGGACTAGCGGGAGTTGGAGAGACCCAGTACTTC
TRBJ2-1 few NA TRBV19 CASSMGQLEQFF TGTGCCAGTAGTATGGGGCAGCTTGAGCAGTTCTTC
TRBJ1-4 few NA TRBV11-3 CASSTQVPGEKLFF TGTGCCAGCAGCACACAGGTTCCTGGTGAAAAACTGTTTTTT
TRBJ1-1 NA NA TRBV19 CASSIRVRVEAFF TGTGCCAGTAGTATAAGGGTCAGGGTGGAAGCTTTCTTT
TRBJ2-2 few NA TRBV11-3 CASMNRVNTGELFF TGTGCCAGCATGAACAGGGTGAACACCGGGGAGCTGTTTTTT
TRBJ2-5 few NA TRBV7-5 CASSQAVGGGETQYF TGTGCCAGCAGCCAAGCTGTTGGAGGGGGGGAGACCCAGTACTTC
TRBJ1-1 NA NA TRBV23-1 CASSQSHLEDTEAFF TGCGCCAGCAGTCAATCACATCTGGAGGACACTGAAGCTTTCTTT
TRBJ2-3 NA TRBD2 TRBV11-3 CASSPGLAADTQYF TGTGCCAGCAGCCCGGGACTAGCCGCAGATACGCAGTATTTT
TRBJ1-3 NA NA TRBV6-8 CATSGHPSSGNTIYF TGTGCCACCTCGGGACACCCGAGCTCTGGAAACACCATATATTTT
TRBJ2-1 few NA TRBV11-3 CASSPRTGYNEQFF TGTGCCAGCAGCCCCCGGACCGGTTACAATGAGCAGTTCTTC
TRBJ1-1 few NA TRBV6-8 CASSYLPTGNTEAFF TGTGCCAGCAGTTACTTACCGACGGGGAACACTGAAGCTTTCTTT
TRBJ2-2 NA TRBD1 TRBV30 CAWSKGDRTYTGELFF TGTGCCTGGAGTAAAGGGGACAGGACATACACCGGGGAGCTGTTTTTT
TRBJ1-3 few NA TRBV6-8 CASSVGPTAGNTIYF TGTGCCAGCAGCGTGGGCCCCACAGCTGGAAACACCATATATTTT
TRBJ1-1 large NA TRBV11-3 CASRLWGEGNTEAFF TGTGCCAGCAGGTTGTGGGGGGAGGGAAACACTGAAGCTTTCTTT
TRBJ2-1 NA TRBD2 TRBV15 CATSRFLAGDGNEQFF TGTGCCACCAGCAGATTTCTAGCGGGAGATGGCAATGAGCAGTTCTTC
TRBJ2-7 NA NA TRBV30 CAWIRGYEQYF TGTGCCTGGATTCGAGGTTACGAGCAGTACTTC
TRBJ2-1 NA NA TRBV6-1 CASSEEERPYNEQFF TGTGCCAGCAGTGAAGAAGAACGCCCGTACAATGAGCAGTTCTTC
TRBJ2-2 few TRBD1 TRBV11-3 CASSLGTGVWENTGELFF TGTGCCAGCAGCCTCGGGACAGGGGTTTGGGAGAACACCGGGGAGCTGTTTTTT
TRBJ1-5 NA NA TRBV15 CATSRDRGKEPQHF TGTGCCACCAGCAGAGACAGGGGTAAGGAGCCCCAGCATTTT
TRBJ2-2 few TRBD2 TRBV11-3 CASSQREGSGELFF TGTGCCAGCAGCCAGCGGGAGGGCAGCGGGGAGCTGTTTTTT
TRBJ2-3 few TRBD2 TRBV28 CATATAGATDTQYF TGTGCCACAGCAACGGCGGGAGCCACAGATACGCAGTATTTT
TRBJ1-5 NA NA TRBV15 CATSPRPGHINQPQHF TGTGCCACCAGCCCCCGGCCGGGACATATAAATCAGCCCCAGCATTTT